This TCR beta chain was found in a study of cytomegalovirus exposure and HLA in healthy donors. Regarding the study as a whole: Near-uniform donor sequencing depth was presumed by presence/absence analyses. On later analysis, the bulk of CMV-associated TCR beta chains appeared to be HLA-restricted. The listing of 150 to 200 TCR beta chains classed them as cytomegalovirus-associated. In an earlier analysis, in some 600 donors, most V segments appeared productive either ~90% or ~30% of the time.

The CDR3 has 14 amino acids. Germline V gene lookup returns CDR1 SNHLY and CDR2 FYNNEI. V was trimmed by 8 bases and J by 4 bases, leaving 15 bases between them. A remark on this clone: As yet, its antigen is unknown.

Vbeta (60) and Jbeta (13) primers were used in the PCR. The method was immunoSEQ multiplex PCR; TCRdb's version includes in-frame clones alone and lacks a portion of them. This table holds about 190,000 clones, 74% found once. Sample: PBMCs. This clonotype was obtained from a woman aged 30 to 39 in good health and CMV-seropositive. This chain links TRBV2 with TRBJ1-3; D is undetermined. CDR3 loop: CASPGAGPGNTIYF. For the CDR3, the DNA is TGTGCCAGCCCCGGCGCGGGCCCGGGAAACACCATATATTTT.